Shown below are 19 T cell receptor beta chains from a single sample sequenced in a study of T cell therapy after organ transplantation (dated by TCRdb to about 2019). The antigens of these receptors remain unknown. Libraries were built with the immunoSEQ multiplex PCR assay. Entries here come from immuneACCESS through TCRdb and include only in-frame sequences with V and J called. Some clones fail to appear in such tables; in the studies checked, an unresolved V gene covers under half of the shortfall, and the cause of the remainder is unknown. A total of approximately 20,000 clones appear in this sample, over 75% of them only once. About a tenth of the sample is held by the ten biggest clonotypes. The time point label, read with the paper, signifies: 4-8 weeks after completion of therapy. The material sequenced was CD8+ T cells from blood, taken after autologous CMV-specific T cell therapy. The receptors stem from a human patient who had received a solid organ transplant and had CMV disease. After a transplant, certain T cells may trace back to the graft donor.

The CDR3 protein is CASGPGDTGGNTIYF. CDR3 DNA sequence: TGTGCTAGTGGCCCGGGGGATACAGGAGGAAACACCATATATTTT. This chain uses TRBV12-5 with TRBJ1-3; D is possibly TRBD1 (5 bases). The CDR3 runs 15 residues. V was trimmed by 6 bases and J by 4 bases, leaving 16 bases between them. The germline CDR1 and CDR2 sequences are LGHNT and FRNRAP.

The chain recombines TRBV6-6 with TRBJ2-7; tentative D call: TRBD2 (6 bases). Germline assignment: CDR1 MNHNY and CDR2 SVGAGI (reference sequence). The length of the CDR3 is 14 residues. The ends were cut back, 6 bases at V and 6 bases at J, with 18 bases in the middle. The CDR3 protein is CASSPGGEAAEQYF. The CDR3 coding sequence is TGTGCCAGCAGCCCCGGGGGAGAAGCGGCCGAGCAGTACTTC.

The V call is TRBV9, the J call TRBJ2-5, with a weak D call TRBD2 (6 bases). The V gene lost 2 bases and the J gene lost 9 bases, with 14 bases spanning the gap. The CDR3 is 13 amino acids. Germline-derived CDR1 and CDR2 are SGDLS and YYNGEE. CDR3 sequence: CASSVGGVMAQYF. Written as DNA, the CDR3 is TGTGCCAGCAGCGTCGGGGGAGTTATGGCCCAGTACTTC.

The chain employs TRBV9 and TRBJ2-2; the D is unclear. The CDR3 runs to 13 residues. Per germline, CDR1 SGDLS and CDR2 YYNGEE. Between the trimmed V and J ends, which lost 7 bases and 7 bases, there was a span of 14 bases. For the CDR3, the DNA is TGTGCCAGCCGGCGGAGAACAGTCGGGGAGCTGTTTTTT. Translated, it gives CASRRRTVGELFF.

This chain connects TRBV15 to TRBJ2-3, with TRBD2 identical over 8 bases. Trimming took 1 base from V and 2 from J; bases not matched to a gene: 11. Germline values: CDR1 LNHNV, CDR2 YYDKDF (reference sequence). There are 18 residues in the CDR3. CDR3 DNA sequence: TGTGCCACCAGCAGAGCAGGCGATAGCGGGACTAACACAGATACGCAGTATTTT. It encodes CATSRAGDSGTNTDTQYF.

The CDR3, as DNA: TGTGCCAGCAGTGCCTACACTGAAGCTTTCTTT. This gives the protein CASSAYTEAFF. V usage is TRBV6-5 and J usage is TRBJ1-1; no clear D. The V gene's germline CDR1 is MNHEY and CDR2 SVGAGI. This CDR3 contains 11 residues. V was clipped by 5 bases and J by 3 bases, with 4 bases between them.

By share of the sample, this clone is medium-sized. This sample also contains other DNA sequences that code for the same CDR3. This chain links TRBV2 with TRBJ2-1, with D perhaps being TRBD1 or TRBD2 (5 bases each). Germline lookup yields CDR1 SNHLY and CDR2 FYNNEI. Between the trimmed V and J ends, which lost 4 bases and 4 bases, there was a span of 8 bases. The CDR3 contains 13 residues. The CDR3 protein is CASSVGRYNEQFF. CDR3 in DNA: TGTGCCAGCAGTGTGGGACGGTACAATGAGCAGTTCTTC.

The chain employs TRBV29-1 and TRBJ2-5; no clear D gene. The CDR3 length is 11 residues. V lost 3 bases and J 4 bases, leaving 6 bases between the germline ends. Germline CDR1 and CDR2: SQVTM and ANQGSEA. This CDR3 reads CSVEARETQYF. CDR3 nucleotide sequence: TGCAGCGTTGAGGCTCGAGAGACCCAGTACTTC.

V and J are TRBV5-1 and TRBJ1-4, with 7 bases lining up with TRBD1. V dropped 0 bases and J dropped 7; count of bases not matched to a gene: 3. Germline CDR1 SGHRS, CDR2 YFSETQ. The CDR3 covers 14 residues. CDR3 nucleotides: TGCGCCAGCAGCTTGGGACAGGGTGGTGAAAAACTGTTTTTT. This sequence encodes CASSLGQGGEKLFF.

The chain recombines TRBV6-1 with TRBJ2-3; tentative D call: TRBD1 (6 bases). The CDR3 has 13 residues. The V end lost 5 bases, the J end lost 3 bases, and 9 bases lay between the germline ends. Germline V gene lookup returns CDR1 MNHNS and CDR2 SASEGT. CDR3 in DNA: TGTGCCAGCAGTCCTACAGGGACAGATACGCAGTATTTT. Protein: CASSPTGTDTQYF.

The chain has TRBV6-1 and TRBJ2-7, with D unresolved. CDR1 MNHNS and CDR2 SASEGT come from the germline V gene. This CDR3 has 11 residues. Trimming took off 6 bases at V and 5 bases at J, with 8 bases between the two ends. For the CDR3, the DNA is TGTGCCAGCAGCTATCCCGACGAGCAGTACTTC. Its translation is CASSYPDEQYF.

The V call is TRBV4-3, the J call TRBJ2-2, with D unresolved. Germline-derived CDR1 and CDR2 are LGHNA and YSLEER. V lost 0 bases and J lost 2, with 10 bases in between. The CDR3 extends over 16 amino acids. The CDR3 nucleotides are TGCGCCAGCAGCCAAGATTCGCTAACTAACACCGGGGAGCTGTTTTTT. Amino acid sequence: CASSQDSLTNTGELFF.

This chain uses TRBV10-3 with TRBJ2-1; TRBD1 matches 9 bases. J was trimmed by 3 bases and V by 6 bases; bases with no gene match: 6. Germline V lookup: CDR1 ENHRY, CDR2 SYGVKD. This CDR3 spans 15 amino acids. The DNA for the CDR3 is TGTGCCATCAGACTTGGACAGGGGCGCTACAATGAGCAGTTCTTC. Amino acid sequence: CAIRLGQGRYNEQFF.

V gene TRBV2 combines with J gene TRBJ2-3; 10 positions agree with TRBD2. The CDR3 sequence is 16 residues long. V was clipped by 5 bases and J by 1 base; unmatched bases: 6. Per germline, CDR1 SNHLY and CDR2 FYNNEI. The CDR3 loop is CASSFRLAGGTDTQYF. The CDR3 nucleotides read TGTGCCAGCAGTTTCCGTCTAGCGGGAGGCACAGATACGCAGTATTTT. Full variable domain (remainder filled in from reference TRBV2 and TRBJ2-3): EPEVTQTPSHQVTQMGQEVILRCVPISNHLYFYWYRQILGQKVEFLVSFYNNEISEKSEIFDDQFSVERPDGSNFTLKIRSTKLEDSAMYFCASSFRLAGGTDTQYFGPGTRLTVL.

The chain carries TRBV30 and TRBJ2-3; D remains ambiguous. The V gene's germline CDR1 is GTSNPN and CDR2 SVGIG (reference sequence). Trimming removed 1 base at V and 2 bases at J, with 13 bases between. The CDR3 consists of 15 residues. In nucleotides, the CDR3 is TGTGCCTGGAGTGAAAGTCAGTGGACCACAGATACGCAGTATTTT. This gives the protein CAWSESQWTTDTQYF.

This chain uses TRBV5-6 with TRBJ1-2, with TRBD1 identical over 7 bases. Germline assignment: CDR1 SGHDT and CDR2 YYEEEE. This CDR3 has 15 amino acids. Trimming at V came to 2 bases and at J to 5 bases, leaving 9 bases not matched to a gene. The CDR3 loop reads CASSLWDRMSYGYTF. The CDR3 DNA follows: TGTGCCAGCAGCTTATGGGACAGAATGTCATATGGCTACACCTTC.

This sequence joins TRBV7-9 and TRBJ1-1, with TRBD1 as a possible D gene (5 bases). The CDR3 is 15 amino acids. Trimming removed 5 bases at V and 4 bases at J, with 17 bases between. CDR1 SEHNR and CDR2 FQNEAQ come from the germline V gene (reference sequence). The CDR3: CASSLLRGPSTEAFF. As DNA, the CDR3 is TGTGCCAGCAGCCTCCTAAGGGGCCCCAGCACTGAAGCTTTCTTT. Looking up the rest from reference TRBV7-9 and TRBJ1-1 gives the full variable domain: DTGVSQNPRHKITKRGQNVTFRCDPISEHNRLYWYRQTLGQGPEFLTYFQNEAQLEKSRLLSDRFSAERPKGSFSTLEIQRTEQGDSAMYLCASSLLRGPSTEAFFGQGTRLTVV.

The V and J genes are TRBV12-5 and TRBJ2-7; D is unresolved. CDR3 length: 17 amino acids. V was cut by 2 bases and J by 3 bases, with 20 bases left in between. Germline CDR1 LGHNT, CDR2 FRNRAP. The CDR3, as DNA: TGTGCTAGTGGTTTGACCCCATCGACCGCGAACAACTACGAGCAGTACTTC. It codes for CASGLTPSTANNYEQYF.

The chain is built from TRBV7-8 and TRBJ1-2; no reliable D call. This CDR3 spans 13 amino acids. V was cut by 5 bases and J by 5 bases, with 12 bases left in between. Germline V lookup: CDR1 SGHVS, CDR2 FQNEAQ. This chain's CDR3 is CASSPGREYGYTF. The CDR3 nucleotides are TGTGCCAGCAGCCCCGGACGGGAATATGGCTACACCTTC.